This is a list of T cell receptor beta chains from one sample in a study of blood T cell repertoires in COVID-19. Data came from immunoSEQ multiplex PCR; TCRdb stores just in-frame clones and leaves some out. Here the sample spans around 300,000 clones, 75% to 90% being singletons. What was sequenced was PBMCs or T cells enriched from blood (not recorded which). Receptors were obtained from a woman aged 18-29 years who had recovered from COVID-19. Each CDR3 is given with its conserved first and last residue.

V gene	CDR3 protein
TRBV21-1	CASSKDRGTEQYF
TRBV7-9	CASSLAGQVPGGANVLTF
TRBV7-5	CARSLWVLGDRGLHEQFF
TRBV7-2	CASSLVGAVAFF
TRBV18	CASSLGTAYGYTF
TRBV30	CAWRNTQGANYGYTF
TRBV15	CATSRERGLNTEAFF
TRBV2	CASSSGWSYNEQFF
TRBV27	CASSTGDTEAFF
TRBV10-1	CASSATGGNSPLHF
TRBV27	CASTDSGRNEQYF